These T cell receptor beta chains were read from a single sample in a study of blood T cell repertoires in COVID-19. Libraries were prepared by immunoSEQ multiplex PCR; TCRdb keeps only in-frame clonotypes and omits some of them. The sample shows roughly 70,000 clones, about four fifths of them seen only once. The sample comprised peripheral blood. These receptors were collected from a woman of 80 years or more with active or convalescent COVID-19. Both conserved end residues are part of each CDR3. The D gene is left open where the match is weak. Rows give clone size only sometimes, using once, few, many, or a class for an expanded clone.

abundance	j_gene	len	d_gene	v_gene	CDR3nt	CDR3aa
.	TRBJ2-1	14	.	TRBV18	TGTGCCAGCTCACCATCTAGCCTTTGGAATGAGCAGTTCTTC	CASSPSSLWNEQFF
.	TRBJ1-2	15	TRBD1	TRBV20-1	TGCAGTGCTAGTAATTCTGCCAGGGGGAACTATGGCTACACCTTC	CSASNSARGNYGYTF
few	TRBJ1-6	12	.	TRBV27	TGTGCCAGCAGTGGAGGAGGTTCACCCCTCCACTTT	CASSGGGSPLHF
.	TRBJ1-4	16	TRBD1	TRBV5-1	TGCGCCAGCAGCTTGGCACAGGGGGTTAGTAATGAAAAACTGTTTTTT	CASSLAQGVSNEKLFF
.	TRBJ2-1	15	TRBD1	TRBV2	TGTGCCAGCAGTGAAAGGGACAGCTCCTACAATGAGCAGTTCTTC	CASSERDSSYNEQFF
.	TRBJ2-7	14	TRBD1	TRBV5-1	TGCGCCAGCAGCCCTGACAGGGTCGCCTACGAGCAGTACTTC	CASSPDRVAYEQYF
.	TRBJ1-1	15	.	TRBV27	TGTGCCAGCATCACAAGGGGCAGGGGCAAAGGTGAAGCTTTCTTT	CASITRGRGKGEAFF
.	TRBJ2-3	17	.	TRBV7-2	TGTGCCAGCAGCTTAACGGCAGGGGGTAGCGGGGTAGATACGCAGTATTTT	CASSLTAGGSGVDTQYF
.	TRBJ2-6	16	TRBD1	TRBV4-1	TGCGCCAGCAGCATCCGGGACAGCTTGTCCCTCAACGTCCTGACTTTC	CASSIRDSLSLNVLTF
.	TRBJ2-7	16	TRBD1	TRBV11-2	TGTGCCAGCAGCTCGGGACAGGGTATTTTATCCTACGAGCAGTACTTC	CASSSGQGILSYEQYF
many	TRBJ1-3	15	.	TRBV5-1	TGCGCCAGCAGCTTGGATGGGCCTCACCGAAACACCATATATTTT	CASSLDGPHRNTIYF
.	TRBJ2-1	15	TRBD1	TRBV5-4	TGTGCCAGCAGCCCGGGACAGAGCTCCTACAATGAGCAGTTCTTC	CASSPGQSSYNEQFF
.	TRBJ1-1	14	.	TRBV7-2	TGTGCCAGCAGCTCTGACCAGGTGAACACTGAAGCTTTCTTT	CASSSDQVNTEAFF
.	TRBJ1-4	14	.	TRBV7-9	TGTGCCAGCAGCTTACTAGACGGAGCATCTCCTCTGTTTTTT	CASSLLDGASPLFF
.	TRBJ2-7	15	TRBD1	TRBV28	TGTGCCAGCAGTCCCGGACAGGGGAGGACCTACGAGCAGTACTTC	CASSPGQGRTYEQYF
.	TRBJ2-1	14	.	TRBV2	TGTGCCAGCAGTGAATGGAGCTCCTACAATGAGCAGTTCTTC	CASSEWSSYNEQFF
.	TRBJ2-1	17	TRBD2	TRBV19	TGTGCCAGTAGTGCCTCATTGGGACTAGTTAGGGTTGATGAGCAGTTCTTC	CASSASLGLVRVDEQFF
.	TRBJ1-1	13	.	TRBV12-3/TRBV12-4	TGTGCCAGCAGTTACACAGGGAACACTGAAGCTTTCTTT	CASSYTGNTEAFF
once	TRBJ1-1	15	TRBD1	TRBV27	TGTGCCAGCAGTCCGACAGGGGGCTTCGACACTGAAGCTTTCTTT	CASSPTGGFDTEAFF
.	TRBJ2-5	17	.	TRBV3-1/TRBV3-2	TGTGCCAGCAGCCAAGAAAGACAGGATTGTGGCCAAGAGACCCAGTACTTC	CASSQERQDCGQETQYF
.	TRBJ1-5	17	TRBD1	TRBV7-9	TGTGCCAGCAGCTTAGGGGTGGACAGGGGAGTCAATCAGCCCCAGCATTTT	CASSLGVDRGVNQPQHF
.	TRBJ2-1	14	TRBD2	TRBV7-2	TGTGCCAGCGGCGAGCCGGGACTAGCTGGTGAGCAGTTCTTC	CASGEPGLAGEQFF
.	TRBJ2-7	13	TRBD1	TRBV19	TGTGCCAGTAGTGGGGCACAGGGGATCGAGCAGTACTTC	CASSGAQGIEQYF
.	TRBJ2-3	17	TRBD2	TRBV28	TGTGCCAGCAGTTCGCCCTCGGGAGGGGATGACACAGATACGCAGTATTTT	CASSSPSGGDDTDTQYF
.	TRBJ2-3	14	.	TRBV10-3	TGTGCCATCAGTGAATTAGAAGCGACAGATACGCAGTATTTT	CAISELEATDTQYF
.	TRBJ2-5	15	.	TRBV5-4	TGTGCCAGCAGCTTGGGACTGAACCCACAAGAGACCCAGTACTTC	CASSLGLNPQETQYF
.	TRBJ2-3	13	.	TRBV5-1	TGCGCCAGCAGCTGGAGCAATACAGATACGCAGTATTTT	CASSWSNTDTQYF
.	TRBJ1-3	15	.	TRBV19	TGTGCCAGTAGTATGCCCTCGAGCTCTGGAAACACCATATATTTT	CASSMPSSSGNTIYF
.	TRBJ1-6	15	.	TRBV7-9	TGTGCCAGCAGCTTATATGACATGGATAATTCACCCCTCCACTTT	CASSLYDMDNSPLHF
.	TRBJ2-2	17	TRBD1	TRBV19	TGTGCCAGTAGTAGAACCTCGACAGGGATGACGTCCGGGGAGCTGTTTTTT	CASSRTSTGMTSGELFF
.	TRBJ1-4	13	TRBD1	TRBV9	TGTGCCAGCAGCGCCTCAGGGGGTGAAAAACTGTTTTTT	CASSASGGEKLFF
.	TRBJ2-3	16	TRBD2	TRBV19	TGTGCCAGTAGTCTCCGGACTAGGGTGGGCACAGATACGCAGTATTTT	CASSLRTRVGTDTQYF
.	TRBJ1-1	15	TRBD1	TRBV27	TGTGCCAGCAGTTTGCTTTCAGGGGGATACACTGAAGCTTTCTTT	CASSLLSGGYTEAFF
.	TRBJ2-7	22	TRBD1	TRBV23-1	TGCGCCAGCAGTCAATCGTTATTCCGGGACAGGGGTCTCTTATCCAACCACTACGAGCAGTACTTC	CASSQSLFRDRGLLSNHYEQYF
few	TRBJ1-2	14	.	TRBV3-1/TRBV3-2	TGTGCCAGCAGTCTGGGAGATCAGATTAAAGGCTACACCTTC	CASSLGDQIKGYTF
.	TRBJ1-2	11	.	TRBV6-2/TRBV6-3	TGTGCCAGCAGTCAGGCGGGCGGCTACACCTTC	CASSQAGGYTF
.	TRBJ1-5	16	.	TRBV6-2/TRBV6-3	TGTGCCAGCAGTTACTCTCCGGGATCGGGCAATCAGCCCCAGCATTTT	CASSYSPGSGNQPQHF
.	TRBJ2-4	15	.	TRBV3-1/TRBV3-2	TGTGCCAGCAGCCAAGGGGGGCTAGCCAAAAACATTCAGTACTTC	CASSQGGLAKNIQYF
.	TRBJ1-1	17	.	TRBV7-8	TGTGCCAGCAGCTTGTTCCAACAGCTTGATTGGAATCCTGAAGCTTTCTTT	CASSLFQQLDWNPEAFF
once	TRBJ2-2	15	.	TRBV28	TGTGCCAGCAGTTTAGGGCAGGGAAACACCGGGGAGCTGTTTTTT	CASSLGQGNTGELFF
.	TRBJ1-3	13	.	TRBV5-1	TGCGCCAGCAGCGGGCATCCCGGAAACACCATATATTTT	CASSGHPGNTIYF
.	TRBJ2-7	15	.	TRBV11-3	TGTGCCAGCAGCTCTGGCCAGGGCGGACCCTACGAGCAGTACTTC	CASSSGQGGPYEQYF
.	TRBJ2-1	14	.	TRBV7-3	TGTGCCAGCAGCTTCGACCCTAGCGCCAATGAGCAGTTCTTC	CASSFDPSANEQFF
.	TRBJ2-1	15	TRBD1	TRBV28	TGTGCCAGCAGTCGACGGGACAGGGCCGACAATGAGCAGTTCTTC	CASSRRDRADNEQFF
.	TRBJ2-3	14	.	TRBV19	TGTGCCAGTAGTATAGACAGAAACACAGATACGCAGTATTTT	CASSIDRNTDTQYF
.	TRBJ2-3	17	TRBD2	TRBV24-1	TGTGCCACCAGTGATCCGACTAGCGGGGGATTTATGGATACGCAGTATTTT	CATSDPTSGGFMDTQYF
.	TRBJ2-7	15	TRBD1	TRBV7-9	TGTGCCAGCAGCTTAGCGCCCGGGACAGCTAACGAGCAGTACTTC	CASSLAPGTANEQYF
.	TRBJ2-7	18	.	TRBV3-1/TRBV3-2	TGTGCCAGCAGCCAAGAAGGGGGAGGGGCCGATTACTCCTACGAGCAGTACTTC	CASSQEGGGADYSYEQYF
few	TRBJ2-1	12	.	TRBV6-6	TGTGCCAGCAGTTACTCACGGGGGGAGCAGTTCTTC	CASSYSRGEQFF
.	TRBJ2-1	18	TRBD2	TRBV4-3	TGCGCCAGCAGCCAAGATCCCCCCCGAGCGGGATACTACAATGAGCAGTTCTTC	CASSQDPPRAGYYNEQFF
.	TRBJ2-5	16	TRBD1	TRBV7-9	TGTGCCAGCAGCTCGACCCGGACAGGGGCCAGGGAGACCCAGTACTTC	CASSSTRTGARETQYF
.	TRBJ2-7	15	TRBD2	TRBV5-8	TGTGCCAGCAGCTTGGAACTAGCGGGGGGATACGAGCAGTACTTC	CASSLELAGGYEQYF
.	TRBJ1-5	15	TRBD1	TRBV7-9	TGTGCCAGCAGCCGAGGACAGGGGGTAGGGCAGCCCCAGCATTTT	CASSRGQGVGQPQHF
.	TRBJ2-7	13	TRBD1	TRBV5-1	TGCGCCAGCAGCTTACAGGGGGGTGACGAGCAGTACTTC	CASSLQGGDEQYF